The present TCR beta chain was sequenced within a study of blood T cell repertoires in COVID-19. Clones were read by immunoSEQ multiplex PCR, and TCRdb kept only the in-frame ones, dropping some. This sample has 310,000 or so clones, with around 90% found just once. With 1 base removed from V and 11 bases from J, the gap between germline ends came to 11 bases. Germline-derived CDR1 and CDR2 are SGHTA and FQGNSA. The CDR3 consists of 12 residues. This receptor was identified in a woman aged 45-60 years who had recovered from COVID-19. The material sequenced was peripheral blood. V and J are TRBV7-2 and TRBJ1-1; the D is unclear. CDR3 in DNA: TGTGCCAGCAGCTTAGGGTCCCCTCAGGCTTTCTTT. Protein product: CASSLGSPQAFF.